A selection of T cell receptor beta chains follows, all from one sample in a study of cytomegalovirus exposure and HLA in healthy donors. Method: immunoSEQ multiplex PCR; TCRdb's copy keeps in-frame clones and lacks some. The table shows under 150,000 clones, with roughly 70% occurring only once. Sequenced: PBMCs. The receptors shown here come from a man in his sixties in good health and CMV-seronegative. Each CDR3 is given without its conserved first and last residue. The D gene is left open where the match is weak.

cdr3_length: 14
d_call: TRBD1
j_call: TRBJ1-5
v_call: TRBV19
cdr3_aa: ASRTGPGYSNQPQH

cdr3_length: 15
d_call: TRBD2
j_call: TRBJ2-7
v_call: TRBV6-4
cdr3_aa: ASSDPPGGGGPHEQY

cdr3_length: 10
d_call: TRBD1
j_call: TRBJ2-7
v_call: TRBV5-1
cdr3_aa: ASKNRGYEQY

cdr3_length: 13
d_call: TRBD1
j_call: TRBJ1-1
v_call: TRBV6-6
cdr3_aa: ASSYNRGRVTEAF

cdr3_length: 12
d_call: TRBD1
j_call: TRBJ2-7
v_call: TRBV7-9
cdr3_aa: ASSLPGTGNEQY

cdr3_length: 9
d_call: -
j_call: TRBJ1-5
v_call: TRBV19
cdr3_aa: ASSKSPAQH

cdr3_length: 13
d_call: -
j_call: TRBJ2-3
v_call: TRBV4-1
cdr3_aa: ASSQERGSTDTQY

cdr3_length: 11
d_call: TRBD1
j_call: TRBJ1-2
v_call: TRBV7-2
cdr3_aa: ASSLGQGYGYT

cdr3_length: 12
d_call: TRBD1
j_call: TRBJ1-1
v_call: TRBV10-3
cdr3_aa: AISRDREMYEAF

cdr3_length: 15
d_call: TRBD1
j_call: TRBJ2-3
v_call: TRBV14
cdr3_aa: ASSLRTGTGLTDTQY

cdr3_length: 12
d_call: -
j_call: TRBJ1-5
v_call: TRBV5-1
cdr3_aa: ASSLAGGNQPQH

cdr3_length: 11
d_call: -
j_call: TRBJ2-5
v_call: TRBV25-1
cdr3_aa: ASTRTESETQY

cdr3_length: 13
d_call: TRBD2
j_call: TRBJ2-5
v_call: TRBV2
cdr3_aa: ASSASGRIGETQY

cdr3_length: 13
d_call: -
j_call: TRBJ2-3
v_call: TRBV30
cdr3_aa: AWSRGSGGTDTQY

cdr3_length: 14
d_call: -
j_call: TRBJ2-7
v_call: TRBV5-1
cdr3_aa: ASSLVEGSLAYEQY

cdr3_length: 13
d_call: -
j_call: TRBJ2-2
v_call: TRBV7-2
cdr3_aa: ASSFAGSATGELF

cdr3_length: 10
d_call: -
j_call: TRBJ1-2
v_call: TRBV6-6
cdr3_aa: ASQPGVYGYT

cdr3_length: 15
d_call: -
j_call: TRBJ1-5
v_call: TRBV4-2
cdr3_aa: ASSQWEGSPSGQPQH

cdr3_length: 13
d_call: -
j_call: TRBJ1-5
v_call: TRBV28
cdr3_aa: ASSLSSGRVQPQH

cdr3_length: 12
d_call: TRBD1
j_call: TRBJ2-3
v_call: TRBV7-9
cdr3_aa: ASSHRGRTDTQY

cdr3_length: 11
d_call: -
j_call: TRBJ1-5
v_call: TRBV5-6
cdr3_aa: ASSFSANQPQH

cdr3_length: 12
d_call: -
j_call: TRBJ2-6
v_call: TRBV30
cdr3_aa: AWSLGAGANVLT

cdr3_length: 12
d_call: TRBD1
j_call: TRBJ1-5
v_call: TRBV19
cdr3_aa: ASGQGSGNQPQH

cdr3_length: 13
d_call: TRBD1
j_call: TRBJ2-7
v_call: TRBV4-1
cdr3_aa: ASSRPGQGSYEQY

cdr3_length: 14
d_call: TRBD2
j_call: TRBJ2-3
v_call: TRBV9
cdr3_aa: ASSVEAGGSTDTQY

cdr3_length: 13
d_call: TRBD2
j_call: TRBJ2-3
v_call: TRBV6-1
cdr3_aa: ASSGWTSRTDTQY

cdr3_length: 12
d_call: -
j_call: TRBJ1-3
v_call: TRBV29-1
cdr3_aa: SAQTPDSGNTIY

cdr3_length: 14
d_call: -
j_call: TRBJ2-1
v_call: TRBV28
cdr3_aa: ASSPLDYQGNNEQF

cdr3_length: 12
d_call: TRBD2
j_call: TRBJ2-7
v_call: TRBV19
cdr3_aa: ASNSGRGDYEQY

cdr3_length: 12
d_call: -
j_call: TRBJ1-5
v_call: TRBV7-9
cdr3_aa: ASSLGTDNQPQH

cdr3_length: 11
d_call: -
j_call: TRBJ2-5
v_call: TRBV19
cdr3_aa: ASRDAAGKTQY

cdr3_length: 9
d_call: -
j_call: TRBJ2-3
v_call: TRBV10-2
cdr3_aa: ASSSVDTQY

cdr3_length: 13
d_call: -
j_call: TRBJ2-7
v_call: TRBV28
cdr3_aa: ASRNGGASSYEQY

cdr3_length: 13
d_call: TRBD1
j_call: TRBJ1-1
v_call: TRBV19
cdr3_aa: ASRSWTGGAREAF

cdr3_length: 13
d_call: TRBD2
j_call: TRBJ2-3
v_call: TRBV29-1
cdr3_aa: SVRRLAGSTDTQY

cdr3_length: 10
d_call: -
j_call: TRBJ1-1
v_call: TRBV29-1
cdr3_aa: SVEAEFGEAF

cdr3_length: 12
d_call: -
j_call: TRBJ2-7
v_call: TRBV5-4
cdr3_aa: ASSLVQGPYEQY

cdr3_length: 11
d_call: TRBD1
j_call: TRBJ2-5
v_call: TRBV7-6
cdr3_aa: ASRPGTGETQY

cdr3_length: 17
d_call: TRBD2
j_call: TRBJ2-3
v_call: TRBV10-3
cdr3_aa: AIRGSGRLAGGPGDTQY

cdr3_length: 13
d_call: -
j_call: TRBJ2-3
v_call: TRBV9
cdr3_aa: ASSVEVTSTDTQY